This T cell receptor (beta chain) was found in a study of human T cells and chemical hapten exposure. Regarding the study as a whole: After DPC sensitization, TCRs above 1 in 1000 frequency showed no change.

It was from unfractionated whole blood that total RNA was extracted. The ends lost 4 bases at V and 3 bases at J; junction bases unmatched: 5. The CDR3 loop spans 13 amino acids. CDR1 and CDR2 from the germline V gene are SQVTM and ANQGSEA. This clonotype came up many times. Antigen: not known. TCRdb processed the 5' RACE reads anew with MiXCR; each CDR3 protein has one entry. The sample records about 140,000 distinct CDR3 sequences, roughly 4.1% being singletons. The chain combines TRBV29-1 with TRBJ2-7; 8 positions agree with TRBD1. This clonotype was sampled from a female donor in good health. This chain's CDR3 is CSVVRQGNYEQYF. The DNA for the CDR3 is TGCAGCGTTGTAAGACAGGGGAACTACGAGCAGTACTTC.